This T cell receptor beta chain comes out of a study of blood T cell repertoires in COVID-19. On the study more broadly: Some COVID-19 samples were acute and others convalescent; all came from the United States, Italy and Spain. T cells, B-cell-depleted T cells, or PBMCs provided the cDNA or gDNA that served as material.

How the authors handled the data: How many nucleated cells were present was estimated from reference gene primer amplification. Using immunoSEQ multiplex PCR, the repertoire was profiled, and TCRdb retains in-frame clones only, with some absent. V and J calls and clone size are copied from that table; D and trimming were computed from the DNA. The sample has roughly 250,000 clones, about 80% seen once. The CDR3 consists of 18 residues. Losses at the gene ends were 1 base for V and 0 bases for J; bases not matched to a gene: 6. Germline V lookup: CDR1 SGHAT, CDR2 FQNNGV. The sample comprised peripheral blood. V and J are TRBV11-2 and TRBJ2-2, with 9 bases aligning to TRBD2. The sequence derives from a woman older than 75 with acute or convalescent COVID-19. The CDR3 loop is CASSLGASGAANTGELFF. CDR3 bases: TGTGCCAGCAGCTTAGGAGCTAGCGGGGCCGCGAACACCGGGGAGCTGTTTTTT.